A selection of T cell receptor beta chains follows, all from one sample in a study of blood T cells in healthy people across ages. TCRdb independently ran MiXCR on the 5' RACE reads; one entry per CDR3 protein. The top ten clones hold under 50% of a sample with approximately 730,000 distinct CDR3 sequences, less than 70% of them seen once. What was sequenced was blood. These receptors all stem from a man older than 75 in good health. CDR3s include the opening cysteine and the closing phenylalanine or tryptophan. The D gene is left open where the match is weak.

D gene	V gene	J gene	CDR3 protein
-	TRBV29-1	TRBJ2-1	CSVVTSRGSNEQFF
-	TRBV29-1	TRBJ1-5	CSVAPARGQPQHF
-	TRBV20-1	TRBJ1-2	CSARDSGRPNYGYTF
TRBD1	TRBV14	TRBJ1-4	CASSPNRGWEKLFF
-	TRBV21-1	TRBJ2-7	CASSDSEQYF
TRBD2	TRBV25-1	TRBJ2-7	CASGGLAGVNEQYF
TRBD1	TRBV28	TRBJ1-2	CASSLPGQGFYGYTF
-	TRBV12-3/TRBV12-4	TRBJ1-1	CASSLRYNTEAFF
TRBD1	TRBV15	TRBJ2-5	CATSKPGQPQETQYF
TRBD1	TRBV11-2	TRBJ1-6	CASRSNDRGNNSPLHF
-	TRBV20-1	TRBJ2-2	CSARSQGSGELFF
-	TRBV3-1	TRBJ1-2	CASSQGGSLGTYGYTF
TRBD2	TRBV28	TRBJ2-5	CASSSSGKTQGTQYF
-	TRBV6-1	TRBJ1-2	CASSRADYGYTF
-	TRBV29-1	TRBJ2-7	CSVGSSGETTGEQYF
TRBD2	TRBV24-1	TRBJ2-1	CARTGTSGDSYNEQFF
-	TRBV13	TRBJ2-3	CASTLHRRTDTQYF
-	TRBV12-3/TRBV12-4	-	CASSFTGFGRETQYF
-	TRBV3-1	TRBJ2-4	CASSLSSGGQGIQYF
-	TRBV3-1	TRBJ2-1	CASSQEGGASYNEQFF
-	TRBV7-9	TRBJ1-4	CASSLRAGVATNEKLFF
-	TRBV5-1	TRBJ2-3	CASRENTRDRYAYF
TRBD2	TRBV25-1	-	CASSEPLGLAHQETQYF
TRBD2	TRBV12-3/TRBV12-4	TRBJ2-1	CASSNTGLAGTPEQFF
TRBD1	TRBV6-5	TRBJ1-4	CASRGQGWDEKLFF
-	TRBV6-1	TRBJ2-1	CASSEGPNEQFF
TRBD2	TRBV9	TRBJ2-5	CASSVSGMGLETQYF
-	TRBV20-1	TRBJ2-4	CSARVLDRAKNIQYF
TRBD2	TRBV20-1	-	CSASPGLAGSGETQYF
TRBD2	TRBV5-1	TRBJ2-1	CASSLNPASGRGNEQFF
-	TRBV12-3/TRBV12-4	TRBJ2-1	CASSFTRRNEQFF
TRBD1	TRBV29-1	TRBJ2-3	CSVAFRDRETDTQYF
TRBD1	TRBV7-9	TRBJ2-7	CASSADRGNEQYF
-	TRBV5-1	TRBJ1-5	CASSLDDASNQPQHF
TRBD2	TRBV20-1	TRBJ2-1	CSAGTLAGERDNEQFF
-	TRBV24-1	TRBJ2-1	CATSDLASAAYNEQFF
TRBD2	TRBV20-1	TRBJ2-3	CSAIASGSSTDTQYF